The rows below give T cell receptor beta chains drawn from one sample of a study of blood T cell repertoires in COVID-19. Generated by immunoSEQ multiplex PCR, the TCRdb table keeps only in-frame clones and is missing some. The top ten clones hold around 20% of a sample with fewer than 200,000 clones, roughly 85% of them seen once. Sequenced sample: PBMCs or T cells enriched from blood (not recorded which). These receptors were taken from a woman between 70 and 85 years old in a cohort exposed to, infected with or recovered from COVID-19 (not recorded which). The CDR3 runs from the conserved cysteine through the conserved F or W. D genes are given only for firm matches. The size field is filled for only some rows; it gives once, few, many or a size class.

TRBV7-9,.,TRBD2,TRBJ2-7,TGTGCCAGCAGGACCGGGACAGGGATGCATGGACTAGCGGGAGGCGAGCAGTACTTC,CASRTGTGMHGLAGGEQYF
TRBV5-4,.,.,TRBJ2-7,TGTGCCAGCAGCTTGGCCAACGGCTACGAGCAGTACTTC,CASSLANGYEQYF
TRBV5-6,.,.,TRBJ2-7,TGTGCCAGCCAAAAAGCGGGCAGAGTCTACGAGCAGTACTTC,CASQKAGRVYEQYF
TRBV3-1/TRBV3-2,.,.,TRBJ2-1,TGTGCCAGCAGCCCCGGGATCGGAGGGGAGCAGTTCTTC,CASSPGIGGEQFF
TRBV7-3,few,TRBD1,TRBJ2-7,TGTGCCAGCAGCTTAGGTGCCTTCGGGACAGGTGTCGAGCAGTACTTC,CASSLGAFGTGVEQYF
TRBV18,.,.,TRBJ1-1,TGTGCCAGCTCACCGGGGGGTAGTACTGAAGCTTTCTTT,CASSPGGSTEAFF
TRBV29-1,.,TRBD2,TRBJ2-1,TGCAGCGTTGTGGGGAATTTAGCGGGAAGGCATTATGAGCAGTTCTTC,CSVVGNLAGRHYEQFF
TRBV4-3,.,.,TRBJ2-1,TGCGCCAGCAGCCAAGACGGGTGGGGGCGGAATGAGCAGTTCTTC,CASSQDGWGRNEQFF
TRBV6-2/TRBV6-3,many,TRBD2,TRBJ2-7,TGTGCCAGCAGTCCAACACCGGGAGGTGAAGTGTTTGTGCAGTACTTC,CASSPTPGGEVFVQYF
TRBV7-2,.,.,TRBJ2-7,TGTGCCAGCAGCTCCCCCTTCCGGGACGAGCAGTACTTC,CASSSPFRDEQYF
TRBV28,.,TRBD2,TRBJ2-1,TGTGCCAGCATACCGCGGACTAGCGGGAGGAACAATGAGCAGTTCTTC,CASIPRTSGRNNEQFF
TRBV7-8,.,TRBD1,TRBJ1-2,TGTGCCAGCAGCTACACAGGGGCTGGGCATGGCTACACCTTC,CASSYTGAGHGYTF
TRBV28,.,.,TRBJ1-2,TGTGCCAGCACCCAGGCGGGAGGAAACTATGGCTACACCTTC,CASTQAGGNYGYTF
TRBV7-9,.,TRBD2,TRBJ2-1,TGTGCCAGCAGCCGGACTAGCGGGAGAAGTAATGAGCAGTTCTTC,CASSRTSGRSNEQFF
TRBV28,once,.,TRBJ1-5,TGTGCCAGCAGGATCCAGGGGCATAGCAATCAGCCCCAGCATTTT,CASRIQGHSNQPQHF
TRBV11-3,few,.,TRBJ1-3,TGTGCCAGCAGCTTAAAGGGGGGGGCAGGACCACACTCTGGAAACACCATATATTTT,CASSLKGGAGPHSGNTIYF
TRBV30,.,.,TRBJ1-5,TGTGCCTGGAGGAGGGGGTCGAATCAGCCCCAGCATTTT,CAWRRGSNQPQHF
TRBV28,.,.,TRBJ1-4,TGTGCCAGCAGTGCGCAGCGGACGCCAGTAAAACTGTTTTTT,CASSAQRTPVKLFF
TRBV5-4,few,.,TRBJ2-3,TGTGCCAGCAGCTTCGAACAGATCCCTAGCACAGATACGCAGTATTTT,CASSFEQIPSTDTQYF
TRBV2,.,TRBD1,TRBJ1-5,TGTGCCAGCAGCGGCCGGGACAGGGGAAATCAGCCCCAGCATTTT,CASSGRDRGNQPQHF